This T cell receptor (beta chain) was retrieved from a study of CD8+ T cells in alopecia areata. On the study more broadly: Treatment comprised oral tofacitinib, 5 to 10 mg twice daily, in treated patients. A 6-month period off drug followed tofacitinib, which lasted 6 to 18 months. Study-wide results and limits: Only a single nonresponder existed, so baseline CD8+ expansion links stay unclear. Higher clonality was seen in lesional scalp than in normal scalp, especially in alopecia totalis/universalis.

The CDR3 is 13 amino acids. Trimming cost V 2 bases and J 6 bases, with 12 bases left between them. Germline V gene sequence: CDR1 SGHRS, CDR2 YFSETQ. On this clone: Its target is not known.

Treatment given: oral pan-JAK inhibitor, 5-10 mg twice daily. Sequencing used cDNA as its template, made by extracting RNA and reverse transcribing it. Here immunoSEQ multiplex PCR was the method, and the copy in TCRdb shows in-frame clones only, minus some. Among fewer than 250,000 clones, 40% to 45% were seen once, and the ten largest hold around 2.8%. The starting material was CD4+ T cells sorted from blood, obtained around week 37, from a patient treated with tofacitinib. The TCR comes from a human donor with alopecia areata. V usage is TRBV5-1 and J usage is TRBJ2-7; D call uncertain. DNA for the CDR3: TGCGCCAGCAGCTTAACCTTGGGATCCGAGCAGTACTTC. Amino acid sequence: CASSLTLGSEQYF. The full variable domain, completed using reference TRBV5-1 and TRBJ2-7, is KAGVTQTPRYLIKTRGQQVTLSCSPISGHRSVSWYQQTPGQGLQFLFEYFSETQRNKGNFPGRFSGRQFSNSRSEMNVSTLELGDSALYLCASSLTLGSEQYFGPGTRLTVT.